These 9 T cell receptor beta chains came from one sample sequenced in a study of shared clonotypes between healthy human individuals. Terminally differentiated effector memory CD45RA+ cells were left out of the naive CD8 fraction, which was CD45RO-negative and positively selected for CCR7. Produced via immunoSEQ multiplex PCR; TCRdb's table is partial and in-frame only. The table lists roughly 2.1 million clones, about 92% of them singletons. Sequencing input: naive CD8+ T cells from PBMCs. The receptors were sampled from a man aged 18 to 35 in good health. Some clones in this sample may be carry-over from other donors' samples.

This chain connects TRBV4-3 to TRBJ2-7; 7 nucleotides align to TRBD1. The V and J ends lost 4 bases and 0 bases, in that order; junction bases with no gene match: 3. The germline CDR1 and CDR2 sequences are LGHNA and YSLEER. The CDR3 spans 14 residues. CDR3 bases: TGCGCCAGCAGCCTACAGGGGAGCTCCTACGAGCAGTACTTC. It is translated as CASSLQGSSYEQYF.

J is TRBJ2-7 and V is TRBV29-1, with D perhaps being TRBD1 or TRBD2 (7 bases each). With 4 bases removed from V and 2 bases from J, the gap between germline ends came to 15 bases. The germline CDR1 and CDR2 sequences are SQVTM and ANQGSEA. The CDR3 sequence is 14 residues long. The CDR3 DNA follows: TGCAGCGTTGGCGCGGGGGACAGAGCCTACGAGCAGTACTTC. Translating it yields CSVGAGDRAYEQYF.

As regards this clone: Other DNA sequences within the sample encode an identical CDR3. Here the CDR3 DNA reads TGCAGCGTTGTTGGCGGGAGCTCCTACAATGAGCAGTTCTTC. Encoded protein: CSVVGGSSYNEQFF. The gene calls are TRBV29-1 and TRBJ2-1; 7 nucleotides align to TRBD2. The CDR3 has 14 residues. V lost 4 bases and J lost 0; bases outside the gene matches: 3. Germline V gene data show CDR1 as SQVTM and CDR2 as ANQGSEA.

The chain couples TRBV28 to TRBJ2-2, with 12 bases that match TRBD2. After removal of 5 bases from V and 2 bases from J, the junction contained 6 bases not matched to a gene. The germline gives CDR1 MDHEN, CDR2 SYDVKM. The CDR3 has 17 amino acids. The CDR3 bases are TGTGCCAGCAGTCCCCGGGGACTAGCGGGTAACACCGGGGAGCTGTTTTTT. It is translated as CASSPRGLAGNTGELFF.

The rearrangement joins TRBV4-3 to TRBJ1-4; no clear D. V was shortened by 4 bases and J by 4 bases, with 16 bases between the two germline ends. The CDR3 sequence is 16 residues long. Germline-derived CDR1 and CDR2 are LGHNA and YSLEER. CDR3 sequence: CASSPIYDGINEKLFF. CDR3 coding DNA: TGCGCCAGCAGCCCTATCTATGACGGGATTAATGAAAAACTGTTTTTT.

The chain uses TRBV5-5 and TRBJ2-2, with TRBD1 as a possible D gene (5 bases). This CDR3 has 17 residues. V lost 0 bases to trimming and J lost 1 base, with 13 bases between them. Germline assignment: CDR1 SGHKS and CDR2 YYEKEE (reference sequence). The CDR3 is CASSLGWGMGNTGELFF. CDR3 nucleotides: TGTGCCAGCAGCTTGGGGTGGGGCATGGGGAACACCGGGGAGCTGTTTTTT.

The V call is TRBV19, the J call TRBJ2-7; 7 nucleotides match TRBD1. CDR3 length: 15 amino acids. Germline V gene data show CDR1 as LNHDA and CDR2 as SQIVND (reference sequence). The V and J ends lost 9 bases and 0 bases, in that order; junction bases with no gene match: 11. CDR3 DNA sequence: TGTGCCAGCTCCATTGGTCGGGACAGCTCCTACGAGCAGTACTTC. It is translated as CASSIGRDSSYEQYF.

The chain joins TRBV7-9 to TRBJ2-4; D unclear. In germline, CDR1 is SEHNR, CDR2 FQNEAQ (reference sequence). V gave up 6 bases and J gave up 3 bases, with 12 bases separating them. This CDR3 contains 14 residues. In DNA, the CDR3 is TGTGCCAGCAGTCCCCCGGTAGGCAAAAACATTCAGTACTTC. The encoded protein is CASSPPVGKNIQYF.

The genes are TRBV9 and TRBJ1-1, with D unclear. CDR3 length: 15 residues. V dropped 4 bases and J dropped 3 bases, with 16 bases sitting between them. Germline CDR1 and CDR2: SGDLS and YYNGEE. This CDR3 reads CASSPWTGRDTEAFF. CDR3 sequence (DNA): TGTGCCAGCAGCCCCTGGACGGGGAGGGACACTGAAGCTTTCTTT.